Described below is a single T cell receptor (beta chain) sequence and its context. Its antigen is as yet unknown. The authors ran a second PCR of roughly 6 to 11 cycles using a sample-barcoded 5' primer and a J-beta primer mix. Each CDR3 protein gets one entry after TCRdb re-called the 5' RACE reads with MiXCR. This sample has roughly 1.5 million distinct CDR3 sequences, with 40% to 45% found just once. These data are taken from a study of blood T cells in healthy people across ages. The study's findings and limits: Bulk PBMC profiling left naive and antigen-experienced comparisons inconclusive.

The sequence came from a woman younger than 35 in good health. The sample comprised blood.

The DNA for the CDR3 is TGCAGTGCTAGTGGACTAGGCCACAATGAGCAGTTCTTC. Amino acid sequence: CSASGLGHNEQFF. The genes are TRBV20-1 and TRBJ2-1, with 7 positions matching TRBD2. With 3 bases clipped from V and 5 bases from J, the junction kept 4 bases outside the gene matches. The CDR3 spans 13 residues. Germline lookup yields CDR1 DFQATT and CDR2 SNEGSKA (reference sequence).